This TCR beta chain is from a study of response to subunit inactivated influenza vaccine. Regarding the study as a whole: Each seasonal flu vaccination may recruit only limited new T cells, authors suggested.

Each CDR3 protein is one row after TCRdb ran MiXCR on the RT-PCR reads. The sample yields 600,000 to 850,000 distinct CDR3 sequences, roughly 15% seen once. This CDR3 has 13 amino acids. Trimming took off 6 bases at V and 5 bases at J, with 11 bases between the two ends. At least ten counts were recorded for this clonotype. Its antigen is currently unknown. The chain has TRBV12-3 or TRBV12-4 and TRBJ1-3; tentative D call: TRBD1 (6 bases). The specimen was PBMCs from blood, collected 14 to 15 days before vaccination. The clonotype comes from a man in his fifties or sixties who received an inactivated influenza vaccine. CDR3 loop: CASSSDSRNTIYF. CDR3 DNA: TGTGCCAGCAGCTCGGACAGTAGAAACACCATATATTTT.